This T cell receptor (beta chain) was recovered during a study of cytomegalovirus exposure and HLA in healthy donors. Study conclusions and caveats: Donor immune exposure was known only as CMV serostatus. Among CMV-associated TCR beta chains, most appeared HLA-restricted in a later analysis.

PCR amplification relied on 60 Vbeta primers (plus 13 Jbeta primers). Produced via immunoSEQ multiplex PCR; TCRdb's table is partial and in-frame only. The sample records some 120,000 clones, about two thirds being singletons. This CDR3 region has 14 residues. The ends were cut back, 6 bases at V and 0 bases at J, with 11 bases in the middle. The germline CDR1 and CDR2 sequences are SQVTM and ANQGSEA. This clone was counted only a few times. Its antigen is not identified. This TCR came from a man under 40 in good health and CMV-seronegative. The sequencing sample was made of PBMCs. V gene TRBV29-1 combines with J gene TRBJ1-4; no reliable D call. CDR3 amino acids: CSVQQLSTNEKLFF. Written as DNA, the CDR3 is TGCAGCGTCCAACAGCTATCAACTAATGAAAAACTGTTTTTT. The complete variable domain, with remaining parts taken from reference TRBV29-1 and TRBJ1-4, reads SAVISQKPSRDICQRGTSLTIQCQVDSQVTMMFWYRQQPGQSLTLIATANQGSEATYESGFVIDKFPISRPNLTFSTLTVSNMSPEDSSIYLCSVQQLSTNEKLFFGSGTQLSVL.